There are a few counts of the clone carrying this T cell receptor (beta chain). Its antigen is unknown. TCRdb used MiXCR to reprocess the RT-PCR reads, holding one entry per CDR3 protein. The table lists around 600,000 distinct CDR3 sequences, about 11% of them singletons, with 11% in the top ten. This sample was taken from a study of response to subunit inactivated influenza vaccine. Study-level results: The authors put forward the suggestion that each seasonal influenza vaccination may bring in only a limited number of new T cells.

This same sample was also part of a study on T cells expressing NK-cell markers. This second study says: A 5'RACE template switching approach incorporating UMIs was used to make TCR beta cDNA.

Sequenced here: PBMCs from blood, sampled on the day of vaccination. The receptor comes from a man in his forties or fifties who received an inactivated influenza vaccine.

As DNA, the CDR3 is TGTGCCAGCAGCTCACCCCTGGCGGGGAGGAAGGAGACCCAGTACTTC. This encodes CASSSPLAGRKETQYF. The chain is built from TRBV7-9 and TRBJ2-5; a possible D gene is TRBD2 (6 bases). Trimming removed 4 bases at V and 5 bases at J, with 20 bases between. Germline CDR1 SEHNR, CDR2 FQNEAQ (reference sequence). The CDR3 extends over 16 amino acids.